This record looks at one T cell receptor (beta chain) sequence and its context. Time point: pretreatment peripheral blood. This entry comes from a study of PD-L1 blockade in urothelial cancer. Study in general: Most of the 29 patients were men who had bladder-origin urothelial cancer.

Profiled with immunoSEQ multiplex PCR; TCRdb holds only in-frame clones, not every one. This repertoire shows roughly 51,000 clones, 79% found once; its top ten account for less than 11%. The germline V gene has CDR1 SGDLS and CDR2 YYNGEE. The V end lost 0 bases, the J end lost 6 bases, and 15 bases lay between the germline ends. This CDR3 region has 16 residues. This chain links TRBV9 with TRBJ2-2; D perhaps matches TRBD1 (5 bases). The source material was PBMCs, sampled around atezolizumab (anti-PD-L1) treatment. This clonotype was sampled from a man between 65 and 85 years old with urothelial cancer. In DNA form, the CDR3 reads TGTGCCAGCAGCGTAGTTGGGCAGGGTACTTCCGGGGAGCTGTTTTTT. Translating gives CASSVVGQGTSGELFF.